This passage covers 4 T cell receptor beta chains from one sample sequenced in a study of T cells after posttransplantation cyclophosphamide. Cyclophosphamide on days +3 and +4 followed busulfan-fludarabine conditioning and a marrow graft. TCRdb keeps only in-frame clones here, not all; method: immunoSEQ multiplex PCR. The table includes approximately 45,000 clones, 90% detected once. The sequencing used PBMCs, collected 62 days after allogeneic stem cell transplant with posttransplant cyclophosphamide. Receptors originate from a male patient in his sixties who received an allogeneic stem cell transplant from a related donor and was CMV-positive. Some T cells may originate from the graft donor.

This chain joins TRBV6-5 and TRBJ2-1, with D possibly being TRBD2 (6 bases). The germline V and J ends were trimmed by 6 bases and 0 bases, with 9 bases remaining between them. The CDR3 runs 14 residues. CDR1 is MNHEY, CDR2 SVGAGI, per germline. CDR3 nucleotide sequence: TGTGCCAGCAGGGGGGGTGGCTCCTACAATGAGCAGTTCTTC. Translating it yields CASRGGGSYNEQFF.

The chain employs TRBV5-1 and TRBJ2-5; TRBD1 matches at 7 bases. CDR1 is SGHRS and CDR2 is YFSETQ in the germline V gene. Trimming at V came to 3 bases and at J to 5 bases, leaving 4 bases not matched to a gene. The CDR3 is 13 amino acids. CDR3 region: CASSSTGDETQYF. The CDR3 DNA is TGCGCCAGCAGCTCTACAGGGGACGAGACCCAGTACTTC. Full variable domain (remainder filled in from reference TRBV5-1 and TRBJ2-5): KAGVTQTPRYLIKTRGQQVTLSCSPISGHRSVSWYQQTPGQGLQFLFEYFSETQRNKGNFPGRFSGRQFSNSRSEMNVSTLELGDSALYLCASSSTGDETQYFGPGTRLLVL.

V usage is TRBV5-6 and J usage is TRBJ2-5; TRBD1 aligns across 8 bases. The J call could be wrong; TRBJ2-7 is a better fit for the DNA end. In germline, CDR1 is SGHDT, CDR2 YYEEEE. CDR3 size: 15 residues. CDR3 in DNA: TGTGCCAGCAGCTTAACCGGGACAGGACCCTACGAGCAGTACTTC. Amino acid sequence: CASSLTGTGPYEQYF.

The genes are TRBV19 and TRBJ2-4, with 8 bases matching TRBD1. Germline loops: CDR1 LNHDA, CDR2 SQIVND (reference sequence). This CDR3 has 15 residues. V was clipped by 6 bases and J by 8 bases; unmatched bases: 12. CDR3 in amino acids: CASSRPSDREDIQYF. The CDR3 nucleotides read TGTGCCAGTAGCCGCCCTTCGGACAGGGAGGACATTCAGTACTTC.